These 5 T cell receptor beta chains originate from one sample sequenced in a study of technical replicates of blood from a handful of donors. Measured with immunoSEQ multiplex PCR; TCRdb has only the in-frame clones, and not every one. This table holds 50,000 to 70,000 clones, roughly 90% found once. Sequencing was done on a sample of PBMCs. These receptors came from a human donor in good health. Some clones in this sample may be carry-over from other donors' samples.

The chain joins TRBV15 to TRBJ2-1, with D tentatively TRBD2 (5 bases). Trimming took 5 bases from V and 5 from J, leaving 7 bases between them. The CDR3 is made up of 12 amino acids. The germline V gene has CDR1 LNHNV and CDR2 YYDKDF (reference sequence). This CDR3 is CATSPRDNEQFF. DNA of the CDR3: TGTGCCACCAGCCCGCGGGACAATGAGCAGTTCTTC.

V is TRBV4-3 and J is TRBJ2-3; D might be TRBD2 (6 bases). The CDR3 sequence is 14 residues long. Per germline, CDR1 LGHNA and CDR2 YSLEER. Deletions cut 1 base from V and 5 bases from J, with 10 bases between. Here the CDR3 reads CASSQGREKDTQYF. The CDR3 coding sequence is TGCGCCAGCAGCCAAGGCCGGGAGAAAGATACGCAGTATTTT.

This clone has a single count. The V and J genes are TRBV7-2 and TRBJ2-2; 7 bases agree with TRBD2. CDR1 is SGHTA, CDR2 FQGNSA, per germline. CDR3 length equals 16 residues. With V trimmed by 4 bases and J by 0 bases, 5 bases remained unmatched. CDR3 DNA sequence: TGTGCCAGCAGCTGGGGGGGGAGTGCGAACACCGGGGAGCTGTTTTTT. Its protein is CASSWGGSANTGELFF. The variable domain in full, completed from reference TRBV7-2 and TRBJ2-2, reads GAGVSQSPSNKVTEKGKDVELRCDPISGHTALYWYRQSLGQGLEFLIYFQGNSAPDKSGLPSDRFSAERTGGSVSTLTIQRTQQEDSAVYLCASSWGGSANTGELFFGEGSRLTVL.

J is TRBJ2-7 and V is TRBV2; 11 bases agree with TRBD2. V lost 10 bases, J lost 5 bases, and 10 bases stayed unmatched. CDR1 is SNHLY and CDR2 is FYNNEI in the germline V gene. The CDR3 length is 14 residues. The CDR3 nucleotides are TGTGCCAACACGGGGGCTAGCGGGAGGAACGAGCAGTACTTC. This encodes CANTGASGRNEQYF.

The rearrangement uses TRBV5-1 and TRBJ1-6; D may be TRBD1 (5 bases). CDR1 is SGHRS, CDR2 YFSETQ, per germline. Trimming took 0 bases from V and 7 from J, leaving 11 bases between them. The CDR3 is 15 residues long. DNA of the CDR3: TGCGCCAGCAGCTTGGGGGGCAGGGTCAATTCACCCCTCCACTTT. It translates to CASSLGGRVNSPLHF.